What follows is one T cell receptor beta chain and its context. The data were obtained in a study of blood T cell repertoires in COVID-19. V trimming: 5 bases; J trimming: 7 bases; junction bases outside the gene matches: 6. Germline V gene lookup returns CDR1 SGHTA and CDR2 FQGTGA. This CDR3 is built from 13 residues. Ages ranged from about 18 to 89 years, with residence in 20 to 30 US areas. Cohorts were determined from participant-reported clinical history. A PCR-confirmed or clinician-diagnosed COVID-19 case had contacted exposed participants within 2 weeks of entry. Libraries were prepared by immunoSEQ multiplex PCR; TCRdb keeps only in-frame clonotypes and omits some of them. The table includes approximately 150,000 clones, about nine tenths detected once.

The chain joins TRBV7-3 to TRBJ2-5, with 8 positions matching TRBD1. This TCR was sampled from a woman aged 40 to 50 who had been exposed to COVID-19. Sequencing used PBMCs or T cells enriched from blood (not recorded which). The CDR3 DNA is TGTGCCAGCAGCCCGACAGGGGTGGTGACCCAGTACTTC. Amino acid sequence: CASSPTGVVTQYF.